This TCR beta chain was identified in a study of T cells after yellow fever vaccination. Worth noting for this clonotype: Antigen specificity is unknown.

TCRdb fed the 5' RACE reads into MiXCR, producing one record per CDR3 protein. This sample has under 100,000 distinct CDR3 sequences, with roughly 6% found just once. Findings and caveats of the study: Contamination by abundant bulk-population clonotypes could be present in FACS-sorted repertoires.

Germline trimming cut 9 bases from V and 9 bases from J; bases unmatched to any gene: 13. The CDR3 loop spans 15 amino acids. The V and J genes are TRBV12-3 or TRBV12-4 and TRBJ1-6; 8 bases line up with TRBD1. The sequence was collected from a man between 18 and 35 years old who received the YFV17D yellow fever vaccine. Sequencing used CD8+ T cells sorted from PBMCs, obtained 10 days after the yellow fever booster vaccination. The CDR3 region has the DNA TGTGCCAGGCCACCTATGACAGGGGTTCTTTCACCCCTCCACTTT. This encodes CARPPMTGVLSPLHF.